This TCR beta chain originates from a study of shared clonotypes between healthy human individuals. Per the study methods: ImmunoSEQ sequences covered only the junction and lacked quality scores; filtering therefore differed. Clones were read by immunoSEQ multiplex PCR, and TCRdb kept only the in-frame ones, dropping some. That table gives V, J and clone size, and the DNA gave D and trimming. The sample holds over a million clones, around 78% seen once. Germline CDR1 reads MNHNS; CDR2 reads SASEGT. The germline V and J ends were trimmed by 2 bases and 2 bases, with 10 bases remaining between them. The CDR3 length is 15 residues.

This chain joins TRBV6-1 and TRBJ1-3, with no clear D. Input material: memory CD4+ T cells from PBMCs. Stated subset: CD45RA-negative fraction. This clonotype was sampled from a man younger than 35 in good health. Some clones in this sample may be carry-over from other donors' samples. This CDR3 reads CASSEPGIPGNTIYF. CDR3 sequence (DNA): TGTGCCAGCAGTGAACCCGGGATCCCTGGAAACACCATATATTTT.